Listed below are T cell receptor beta chains from one sample, sequenced in a study of shared clonotypes between healthy human individuals. Assay: immunoSEQ multiplex PCR; the TCRdb copy retains only in-frame clones and omits some. The table lists millions of clones, 85% to 95% of them singletons, with approximately 0.13% in the top ten. The sample taken for sequencing was naive CD4+ T cells sorted from blood. These receptors were collected from a man between 18 and 29 years old in good health. The CDR3 runs from the conserved cysteine through the conserved F or W. D genes are given only for firm matches.

TRBV2	TRBD1	TRBJ2-7	CASSANRGSYEQYF
TRBV19	NA	TRBJ2-7	CASSTGIREQYF
TRBV7-2	NA	TRBJ2-3	CASSLATGFSTDTQYF
TRBV5-1	TRBD1	TRBJ2-5	CASGAQGAPETQYF
TRBV5-6	NA	TRBJ2-5	CASSLDIRYQETQYF
TRBV7-2	TRBD1	TRBJ2-3	CASTRDRVPDTQYF
TRBV18	NA	TRBJ2-3	CASSPAEAWDTQYF
TRBV29-1	TRBD2	TRBJ2-1	CSVKPGLAGGEQFF
TRBV6-1	NA	TRBJ1-3	CASSEGGWTGNTIYF
TRBV9	NA	TRBJ2-5	CASSAQETQYF
TRBV9	NA	TRBJ2-1	CASSTGHPYNEQFF
TRBV7-2	TRBD1	TRBJ1-5	CASSLPGTGFQPQHF
TRBV25-1	TRBD1	TRBJ2-4	CASSEGQTAKNIQYF
TRBV5-1	NA	TRBJ2-7	CASGHDAGTRIF
TRBV6-5	NA	TRBJ1-6	CASRPTEGRNSPLHF
TRBV27	NA	TRBJ1-2	CASRSPGKYGYTF
TRBV11-3	NA	TRBJ2-3	CASSLGASDTDTQYF
TRBV11-2	TRBD1	TRBJ2-7	CASSLETGDSYEQYF
TRBV7-9	NA	TRBJ1-3	CASSSTLSGNTIYF
TRBV2	NA	TRBJ1-1	CASSETGSGEAFF
TRBV9	NA	TRBJ1-3	CASSVGPGQESWNTIYF
TRBV7-9	NA	TRBJ1-3	CASSLALPAGNTIYF
TRBV7-8	NA	TRBJ1-4	CASSLGRGEKLFF
TRBV12-2	NA	TRBJ2-3	CASRLARGTMDTQYF
TRBV4-1	TRBD1	TRBJ1-3	CASSQEGTGAGNTIYF
TRBV6-5	NA	TRBJ1-3	CASSYSMTGGNTIYF